The 25 T cell receptor beta chains given below trace back to one sample, sequenced in a study of control samples from healthy donors and cancer patients (dated by TCRdb to about 2020). The method was the immunoSEQ multiplex PCR assay. The table comes from immuneACCESS by way of TCRdb, which keeps in-frame sequences with V and J called. Part of the clones is missing from these tables; in studies checked, under half for an unresolved V gene and the rest for unknown reasons. Here the sample has around 80,000 clones; around 93% occur a single time. The ten largest clones take up under 3.5% of the sample. What was sequenced was blood. The receptors were gathered from a woman aged 25 to 39 in good health.

V is TRBV15 and J is TRBJ2-4, with TRBD2 identical over 10 bases. V lost 3 bases and J lost 4; bases outside the gene matches: 6. Germline CDR1 is LNHNV and CDR2 is YYDKDF (reference sequence). The length of the CDR3 is 16 residues. CDR3 residues: CATSSGTSESKNIQYF. The CDR3 DNA reads as TGTGCCACCAGCAGCGGGACTAGCGAATCAAAAAACATTCAGTACTTC.

This CDR3 reads CAWKILRAPADTQYF. The CDR3 region has the DNA TGTGCCTGGAAAATCCTCAGGGCCCCGGCAGATACGCAGTATTTT. This sequence joins TRBV30 and TRBJ2-3; D is possibly TRBD1 (5 bases). Between the trimmed V and J ends, which lost 4 bases and 4 bases, there was a span of 18 bases. The CDR3 spans 15 residues. Germline assignment: CDR1 GTSNPN and CDR2 SVGIG (reference sequence).

CDR3 DNA: TGTGCCAGCTCACCCCGGACAGTATCAACTAATGAAAAACTGTTTTTT. Residues: CASSPRTVSTNEKLFF. V usage is TRBV18 and J usage is TRBJ1-4; the D gene is possibly TRBD1 (6 bases). The V gene lost 3 bases and the J gene lost 0 bases, with 11 bases spanning the gap. The CDR3 has 16 residues. Germline CDR1 and CDR2: KGHSH and LQKENI. Drawing the rest from reference TRBV18 and TRBJ1-4, the complete variable domain is NAGVMQNPRHLVRRRGQEARLRCSPMKGHSHVYWYRQLPEEGLKFMVYLQKENIIDESGMPKERFSAEFPKEGPSILRIQQVVRGDSAAYFCASSPRTVSTNEKLFFGSGTQLSVL.

In nucleotides, the CDR3 is TGTGCCAGCAGTTACTCTCAGAGGCAGCAGTTCTTC. Amino acids: CASSYSQRQQFF. The chain carries TRBV6-2 or TRBV6-3 and TRBJ2-1; D uncertain. The CDR3 is 12 residues long. Trimming took off 0 bases at V and 11 bases at J, with 8 bases between the two ends. In germline, CDR1 is MNHEY, CDR2 SVGEGT.

In its sample, this clone was seen once. The rearrangement joins TRBV5-4 to TRBJ1-2, with 7 bases that match TRBD1. The germline V gene encodes CDR1 SGHNT and CDR2 YYREEE (reference sequence). The CDR3 has 14 amino acids. The V segment lost 1 base and the J segment 7 bases; nucleotides outside the gene matches: 7. The chain's CDR3 is CASSLPRDSGGYTF. In nucleotides, the CDR3 is TGTGCCAGCAGCTTGCCCCGGGACAGCGGTGGCTACACCTTC.

This chain uses TRBV6-6 with TRBJ1-6, with D perhaps matching TRBD1 (5 bases). CDR1 and CDR2 (germline): MNHNY, SVGAGI (reference sequence). Trimming stripped 5 bases from V and 9 bases from J, with 8 bases between. CDR3 length equals 12 residues. CDR3 region: CASSPGTSPLHF. CDR3 in DNA: TGTGCCAGCAGTCCAGGGACTTCACCCCTCCACTTT.

The chain employs TRBV25-1 and TRBJ2-5; D call uncertain. V lost 2 bases and J lost 2, with 6 bases in between. The V gene's germline CDR1 is MGHDK and CDR2 SYGVNS. The CDR3 runs 13 residues. CDR3 sequence (DNA): TGTGCCAGCAGTGAAATCGTACAAGAGACCCAGTACTTC. Protein product: CASSEIVQETQYF.

J is TRBJ1-1 and V is TRBV7-9, with TRBD1 as a possible D gene (6 bases). V was cut by 4 bases and J by 0 bases, with 15 bases left in between. The length of the CDR3 is 16 residues. Germline V gene data show CDR1 as SEHNR and CDR2 as FQNEAQ (reference sequence). CDR3 DNA sequence: TGTGCCAGCAGCTACCCCTCGACAGGTCTGAACACTGAAGCTTTCTTT. As protein: CASSYPSTGLNTEAFF. Variable domain in full (rest from reference TRBV7-9 and TRBJ1-1): DTGVSQNPRHKITKRGQNVTFRCDPISEHNRLYWYRQTLGQGPEFLTYFQNEAQLEKSRLLSDRFSAERPKGSFSTLEIQRTEQGDSAMYLCASSYPSTGLNTEAFFGQGTRLTVV.

The chain employs TRBV5-1 and TRBJ1-4; D is ambiguous. Germline V lookup: CDR1 SGHRS, CDR2 YFSETQ. Deletions cut 4 bases from V and 0 bases from J, with 13 bases between. The length of the CDR3 is 16 residues. The CDR3 nucleotides read TGCGCCAGCAGCCGGTTAACTGGGGCAACTAATGAAAAACTGTTTTTT. This encodes CASSRLTGATNEKLFF. The full variable domain, with the rest looked up from reference TRBV5-1 and TRBJ1-4, is KAGVTQTPRYLIKTRGQQVTLSCSPISGHRSVSWYQQTPGQGLQFLFEYFSETQRNKGNFPGRFSGRQFSNSRSEMNVSTLELGDSALYLCASSRLTGATNEKLFFGSGTQLSVL.

This clone was counted a single time. The V and J genes are TRBV6-5 and TRBJ2-5; D may be TRBD1 (5 bases). CDR3 size: 12 residues. Looked up from germline, CDR1 is MNHEY and CDR2 is SVGAGI. V was clipped by 4 bases and J by 5 bases, with 8 bases between them. CDR3 sequence (DNA): TGTGCCAGCAGTTCAGGGTGGGAGACCCAGTACTTC. Its translation: CASSSGWETQYF.

V usage is TRBV6-6 and J usage is TRBJ1-4; 9 bases agree with TRBD1. V was pared by 5 bases and J by 8 bases, with 9 bases of the junction left unmatched. CDR1 and CDR2 from the germline V gene are MNHNY and SVGAGI (reference sequence). CDR3 length equals 15 residues. This chain's CDR3 is CASSEPGTGREKLFF. The CDR3 DNA follows: TGTGCCAGCAGTGAGCCGGGGACAGGGCGCGAAAAACTGTTTTTT.

The V gene is TRBV6-5, the J gene TRBJ1-6; no reliable D call. Germline V lookup: CDR1 MNHEY, CDR2 SVGAGI. Deletions cut 5 bases from V and 9 bases from J, with 17 bases between. The CDR3 contains 15 residues. The CDR3 DNA reads as TGTGCCAGCAGTCCGCGGACCGCAAAGGGTTCACCCCTCCACTTT. Protein: CASSPRTAKGSPLHF.

This chain connects TRBV19 to TRBJ1-1; D is perhaps TRBD1 (5 bases). Between the trimmed V and J ends, which lost 2 bases and 4 bases, there was a span of 11 bases. This CDR3 contains 14 residues. Per the germline V gene, CDR1 is LNHDA and CDR2 is SQIVND (reference sequence). The CDR3 spells CASSIRGVGTEAFF. In DNA form, the CDR3 reads TGTGCCAGTAGTATAAGGGGAGTGGGCACTGAAGCTTTCTTT.

The chain has TRBV6-6 and TRBJ1-1; D is ambiguous. The CDR3 covers 13 residues. Trimming removed 11 bases from V and 5 bases from J, with 18 bases in between. Germline values: CDR1 MNHNY, CDR2 SVGAGI (reference sequence). DNA of the CDR3: TGTGCCTGCGAATACGGGGAAGGTACTGAAGCTTTCTTT. This sequence encodes CACEYGEGTEAFF.

This chain connects TRBV4-2 to TRBJ2-3; D not certain. Per germline, CDR1 LGHNA and CDR2 YNFKEQ. V lost 0 bases and J 2 bases, leaving 9 bases between the germline ends. The CDR3 has 15 amino acids. CDR3 DNA: TGTGCCAGCAGCCAAGATCCTACCAACACAGATACGCAGTATTTT. As protein: CASSQDPTNTDTQYF.

This chain joins TRBV28 and TRBJ2-4; maybe TRBD1 (5 bases). Trimming shortened V by 1 base and J by 9 bases, and 13 bases separated the two germline ends. Germline V CDR1 and CDR2: MDHEN, SYDVKM. This CDR3 has 14 amino acids. The CDR3 protein is CASSLSQGAGIQYF. In nucleotides, the CDR3 is TGTGCCAGCAGTTTATCCCAAGGGGCAGGCATTCAGTACTTC.

This sequence joins TRBV7-3 and TRBJ2-5; TRBD1 matches at 7 bases. The CDR3 has 13 amino acids. Germline loops: CDR1 SGHTA, CDR2 FQGTGA. Trimming removed 6 bases from V and 4 bases from J; junction bases left unmatched: 5. The chain's CDR3 is CASRETGSETQYF. The CDR3 region has the DNA TGTGCCAGCAGGGAGACAGGGTCAGAGACCCAGTACTTC.

V and J are TRBV5-1 and TRBJ1-2; tentatively, D is TRBD1 (5 bases). The germline gives CDR1 SGHRS, CDR2 YFSETQ. The CDR3 extends over 15 amino acids. V lost 0 bases to trimming and J lost 3 bases, with 12 bases between them. The CDR3 here is CASSLAAGPDYGYTF. The CDR3 DNA sequence: TGCGCCAGCAGCTTGGCCGCGGGGCCGGACTATGGCTACACCTTC.

V gene TRBV3-1 (or the pseudogene TRBV3-2) combines with J gene TRBJ2-5; 8 nucleotides match TRBD2. Germline V CDR1 and CDR2: LGHDT, YNNKEL (reference sequence). The CDR3 spans 17 residues. V lost 0 bases and J lost 4; bases outside the gene matches: 10. CDR3 nucleotide sequence: TGTGCCAGCAGCCAAGATCTCGGGGGGGCTGGTTCAGAGACCCAGTACTTC. Its protein is CASSQDLGGAGSETQYF.

The chain carries TRBV9 and TRBJ2-3; 7 bases are a match to TRBD2. CDR1 and CDR2 from the germline V gene are SGDLS and YYNGEE. The V and J ends lost 4 bases and 2 bases, in that order; junction bases with no gene match: 10. This CDR3 contains 16 residues. CDR3 sequence reads: CASSPIPGGTTDTQYF. Written as DNA, the CDR3 is TGTGCCAGCAGCCCCATACCGGGGGGAACCACAGATACGCAGTATTTT.

This chain uses TRBV7-2 with TRBJ1-6; possibly TRBD1 for D (6 bases). V was pared by 5 bases and J by 11 bases, with 13 bases between. This CDR3 is 13 amino acids long. Per the germline V gene, CDR1 is SGHTA and CDR2 is FQGNSA. The chain's CDR3 is CASSRTEAAPLHF. The CDR3 bases are TGTGCCAGCAGCCGGACAGAGGCAGCACCCCTCCACTTT.

The chain uses TRBV3-1 (or the pseudogene TRBV3-2) and TRBJ1-1; D is unresolved. CDR3 length: 13 amino acids. In germline, CDR1 is LGHDT, CDR2 YNNKEL (reference sequence). Trimming removed 6 bases at V and 6 bases at J, with 14 bases between. The CDR3 region is CASRGSGSAEAFF. The DNA of the CDR3 is TGTGCCAGCAGGGGAAGTGGTTCCGCTGAAGCTTTCTTT.

The chain is built from TRBV6-1 and TRBJ1-2; D unclear. Germline V lookup: CDR1 MNHNS, CDR2 SASEGT. Trimming took 1 base from V and 5 from J, leaving 11 bases between them. CDR3 length equals 14 residues. CDR3 in DNA: TGTGCCAGCAGTGAAGGAGTTGGAGGATATGGCTACACCTTC. Encoded protein: CASSEGVGGYGYTF.

This chain connects TRBV11-3 to TRBJ2-1, with D perhaps TRBD1 (6 bases). The CDR3 runs to 14 residues. Trimming removed 6 bases at V and 5 bases at J, with 14 bases between. The germline CDR1 and CDR2 sequences are SGHNT and YENEEA. The CDR3: CASSPRGGHNEQFF. CDR3 nucleotide sequence: TGTGCCAGCAGTCCGCGAGGGGGACACAATGAGCAGTTCTTC.

J is TRBJ1-4 and V is TRBV11-3; D gene unclear. CDR1 is SGHNT and CDR2 is YENEEA in the germline V gene. The CDR3 has 17 residues. The ends were cut back, 4 bases at V and 3 bases at J, with 18 bases in the middle. The CDR3 nucleotides read TGTGCCAGCAGCTCCGGAGGGTATTGGGAGCCTAATGAAAAACTGTTTTTT. Translation: CASSSGGYWEPNEKLFF.